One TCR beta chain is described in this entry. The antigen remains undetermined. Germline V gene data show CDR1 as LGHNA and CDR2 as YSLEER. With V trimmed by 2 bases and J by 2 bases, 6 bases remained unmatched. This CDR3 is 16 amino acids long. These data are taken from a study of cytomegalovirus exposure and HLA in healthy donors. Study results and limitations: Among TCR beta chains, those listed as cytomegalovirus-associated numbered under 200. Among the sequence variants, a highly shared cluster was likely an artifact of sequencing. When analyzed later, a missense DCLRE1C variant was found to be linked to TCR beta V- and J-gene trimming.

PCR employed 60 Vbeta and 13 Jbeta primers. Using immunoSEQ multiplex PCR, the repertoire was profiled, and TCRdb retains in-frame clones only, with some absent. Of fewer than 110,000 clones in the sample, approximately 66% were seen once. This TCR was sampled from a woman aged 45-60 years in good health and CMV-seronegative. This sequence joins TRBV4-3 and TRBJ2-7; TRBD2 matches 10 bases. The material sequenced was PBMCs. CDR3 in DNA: TGCGCCAGCAGCCAAAACGGGCTAGCGGGAGCCTACGAGCAGTACTTC. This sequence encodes CASSQNGLAGAYEQYF.